This T cell receptor beta chain is from a study of blood T cell repertoires in COVID-19. On the study more broadly: Collection of acute and convalescent COVID-19 samples took place in the United States, Italy and Spain.

Original processing notes: Counts of nucleated cells, estimated from reference gene primer amplification, were obtained. Only in-frame clones appear in the TCRdb table, and some are missing; sequencing was by immunoSEQ multiplex PCR. V and J calls plus clone size are reproduced from that table; the DNA served to infer D and trimming. The sample records tens of thousands of clones, over 65% being singletons. This clone occurred many times. CDR3 length: 14 amino acids. Germline V lookup: CDR1 LGHNT, CDR2 FRNRAP. Trimming removed 2 bases from V and 7 bases from J, with 14 bases in between. The origin of this receptor is a human donor in a cohort sampled during active COVID-19. The source material was peripheral blood. V usage is TRBV12-5 and J usage is TRBJ1-1; D is unclear. The CDR3 spells CASGLSRGEGEAFF. The CDR3, as DNA: TGTGCTAGTGGTTTGTCGCGCGGGGAAGGTGAAGCTTTCTTT.